Listed below are T cell receptor beta chains from one sample, sequenced in a study of coeliac disease. Some clones are missing from TCRdb's copy, which holds only in-frame ones; the method was immunoSEQ multiplex PCR. The table includes approximately 3,000 clones, approximately 71% detected once. Sequenced input: lymphocytes from the gut lamina propria. Every receptor here comes from a man of 80 years or more without celiac disease. CDR3s include the opening cysteine and the closing phenylalanine or tryptophan. Each record gives: V gene, clone size, J gene, D gene, CDR3 protein, CDR3 DNA. D genes are given only for firm matches. Some rows mark clone size as missing; the rest say once, few, many or name a class of expanded clone.

TRBV9,NA,TRBJ2-5,NA,CASSPDSEETQYF,TGTGCCAGCAGCCCCGACAGTGAAGAGACCCAGTACTTC
TRBV19,NA,TRBJ2-3,TRBD2,CASSSVAGGTDTQYF,TGTGCCAGTAGCTCGGTAGCGGGAGGCACAGATACGCAGTATTTT
TRBV7-9,NA,TRBJ2-2,TRBD1,CASSLDRGRTGELFF,TGTGCCAGCAGCTTGGACAGGGGGCGGACCGGGGAGCTGTTTTTT
TRBV19,NA,TRBJ2-1,NA,CASSIRAGNSYNEQFF,TGTGCCAGTAGTATACGGGCAGGGAACTCCTACAATGAGCAGTTCTTC
TRBV14,few,TRBJ1-2,NA,CASSQVLQGIDGYTF,TGTGCCAGCAGCCAAGTTCTCCAGGGGATTGATGGCTACACCTTC
TRBV5-1,NA,TRBJ1-1,NA,CASSLGGGVTEAFF,TGCGCCAGCAGCTTGGGGGGGGGCGTCACTGAAGCTTTCTTT
TRBV10-1,NA,TRBJ2-3,NA,CASSEATGGTDTQYF,TGCGCCAGCAGTGAGGCTACAGGTGGCACAGATACGCAGTATTTT
TRBV20-1,large,TRBJ2-3,NA,CSARDLSTQYF,TGCAGTGCTAGAGACCTTAGTACGCAGTATTTT
TRBV11-2,NA,TRBJ2-3,TRBD2,CASSWGGGTQADTQYF,TGTGCCAGCAGCTGGGGGGGTGGGACCCAGGCAGATACGCAGTATTTT
TRBV6-5,few,TRBJ2-7,TRBD2,CASSSPGLAGGHEQYF,TGTGCCAGCAGTTCCCCGGGACTAGCGGGAGGCCACGAGCAGTACTTC
TRBV5-1,NA,TRBJ2-7,TRBD2,CASRSGGTGANEQYF,TGCGCCAGCAGGAGCGGGGGTACGGGGGCCAACGAGCAGTACTTC
TRBV4-2,NA,TRBJ2-3,NA,CASSSENTQYF,TGTGCCAGCAGCTCGGAGAATACGCAGTATTTT
TRBV29-1,NA,TRBJ1-5,NA,CSVSGTSNQPQHF,TGCAGCGTTTCCGGGACATCTAATCAGCCCCAGCATTTT
TRBV29-1,once,TRBJ2-7,TRBD2,CSVESPGRDEQYF,TGCAGCGTTGAATCCCCAGGGAGGGACGAGCAGTACTTC
TRBV18,NA,TRBJ1-5,NA,CASSPQGQPQHF,TGTGCCAGCTCACCCCAGGGTCAGCCCCAGCATTTT
TRBV6-1,NA,TRBJ2-1,TRBD1,CASNQGQTTFF,TGTGCCAGCAACCAGGGACAGACCACGTTCTTC
TRBV7-9,NA,TRBJ2-1,TRBD2,CASSLAGGPLNEQFF,TGTGCCAGCAGTTTAGCGGGAGGGCCTCTCAATGAGCAGTTCTTC
TRBV6-5,NA,TRBJ1-1,NA,CATLTRRGRTEAFF,TGTGCCACCTTAACGAGGAGAGGGAGGACTGAAGCTTTCTTT
TRBV5-4,NA,TRBJ2-5,NA,CASSLNREETQYF,TGTGCCAGCAGCTTGAACAGGGAAGAGACCCAGTACTTC
TRBV4-3,NA,TRBJ2-1,TRBD2,CASSQDLSGVYNEQFF,TGCGCCAGCAGCCAAGATCTAAGCGGGGTCTACAATGAGCAGTTCTTC
TRBV7-2,once,TRBJ1-1,NA,CASSFKVMGGTEAFF,TGTGCCAGCAGCTTTAAGGTGATGGGGGGCACTGAAGCTTTCTTT
TRBV7-9,NA,TRBJ1-2,TRBD1,CASSSSGTVYGYTF,TGTGCCAGCAGCTCCTCCGGGACAGTCTATGGCTACACCTTC
TRBV10-3,NA,TRBJ2-1,NA,CATRQANNEQFF,TGTGCCACCCGACAGGCCAACAATGAGCAGTTCTTC
TRBV18,NA,TRBJ2-7,TRBD2,CASSPGGSGEQYF,TGTGCCAGCTCACCAGGCGGGAGTGGAGAGCAGTACTTC
TRBV11-2,NA,TRBJ2-1,NA,CASSLVSRTYNEQFF,TGTGCCAGCAGCTTAGTCTCCAGAACATACAATGAGCAGTTCTTC
TRBV5-6,once,TRBJ1-4,TRBD1,CASGRTGDNEKLFF,TGTGCCAGCGGGCGGACAGGGGATAATGAAAAACTGTTTTTT
TRBV6-5,large,TRBJ2-1,TRBD2,CASSLGLEGINEQFF,TGTGCCAGCAGTTTGGGACTAGAAGGGATCAATGAGCAGTTCTTC
TRBV28,NA,TRBJ1-5,TRBD1,CASRPGQSNQPQHF,TGTGCCAGCAGACCGGGACAGAGCAATCAGCCCCAGCATTTT